One and the same sample provided the 32 T cell receptor beta chains below, sequenced in a study of OX40 agonist ivuxolimab in advanced cancers. Libraries were built with the immunoSEQ multiplex PCR assay. TCRdb provides this immuneACCESS table in a form limited to in-frame rearrangements. Some clones are lacking; in checked studies, under half of them reflect an unresolved V gene, and why the rest are absent is not known. In all, the sample holds about 63,000 clones, and roughly 76% of those were seen once. The biggest ten clones account for around 1.5% of the sample. The sequences come from CD4+ or CD8+ T cells sorted from blood, collected in a trial of the OX40 agonist ivuxolimab. The receptors here all came from an adult with an advanced solid tumor such as melanoma, head and neck, liver or kidney cancer.

This clone has a handful of counts. The gene calls are TRBV2 and TRBJ1-2, with TRBD1 as a possible D gene (6 bases). Trimming took off 6 bases at V and 8 bases at J, with 19 bases between the two ends. The germline gives CDR1 SNHLY, CDR2 FYNNEI. CDR3 length equals 14 residues. CDR3 DNA: TGTGCCAGCAGACAGGGTGGGGGATCATTGGGCTACACCTTC. It codes for CASRQGGGSLGYTF.

This chain uses TRBV30 with TRBJ2-1; 12 bases fit TRBD2. The J segment lost 0 bases and the V segment lost 1 base, leaving 7 bases of the junction unmatched. The CDR3 runs 18 residues. In germline, CDR1 is GTSNPN, CDR2 SVGIG (reference sequence). The CDR3 here is CAWSGLAGAKSSYNEQFF. The CDR3 region has the DNA TGTGCCTGGAGTGGACTAGCGGGGGCCAAGAGCTCCTACAATGAGCAGTTCTTC.

The rearrangement uses TRBV5-1 and TRBJ2-3, with D possibly being TRBD2 (6 bases). The CDR3 has 15 residues. Trimming left V 4 bases short and J 3 bases short, with 15 bases between. Germline-derived CDR1 and CDR2 are SGHRS and YFSETQ. CDR3 protein: CASSLGGIPTDTQYF. For the CDR3, the DNA is TGCGCCAGCAGCCTGGGCGGGATTCCGACAGATACGCAGTATTTT.

The chain combines TRBV21-1 with TRBJ2-5; the table's D call, TRBD2, was not checked against the DNA. The J call may be mistaken, given a closer DNA end match to TRBJ2-7. TRBV21-1 has pseudogene status. The CDR3 consists of 13 residues. CDR3 loop: CASSLGGADEQYF. DNA for the CDR3: TGTGCCAGCAGCCTAGGGGGGGCTGACGAGCAGTACTTC.

The gene calls are TRBV5-1 and TRBJ2-5, with D unresolved. CDR1 SGHRS and CDR2 YFSETQ come from the germline V gene. Trimming left V 0 bases short and J 0 bases short, with 6 bases between. The CDR3 loop spans 14 amino acids. This CDR3 is CASSLGHHQETQYF. In DNA form, the CDR3 reads TGCGCCAGCAGCTTGGGTCATCACCAAGAGACCCAGTACTTC.

This clone was seen more than once but under ten times. The chain has TRBV7-9 and TRBJ1-2, with D possibly being TRBD1 (5 bases). With 5 bases removed from V and 4 bases from J, the gap between germline ends came to 20 bases. The CDR3 spans 16 residues. Germline V lookup: CDR1 SEHNR, CDR2 FQNEAQ (reference sequence). The DNA for the CDR3 is TGTGCCAGCAGCATCTCGGGGGGAGGGTTCGGCTATGGCTACACCTTC. It encodes CASSISGGGFGYGYTF.

This rearrangement joins TRBV9 to TRBJ1-1, with TRBD1 as a possible D gene (5 bases). Germline values: CDR1 SGDLS, CDR2 YYNGEE. This CDR3 contains 15 residues. The V and J ends lost 4 bases and 1 base respectively, with 14 bases between them. Written as DNA, the CDR3 is TGTGCCAGCAGCCCCGGGACTGCTGGGAACACTGAAGCTTTCTTT. This encodes CASSPGTAGNTEAFF.

V gene TRBV7-3 combines with J gene TRBJ2-2; D is unresolved. The CDR3 length is 15 residues. Trimming removed 6 bases from V and 6 bases from J, with 17 bases in between. CDR1 SGHTA and CDR2 FQGTGA come from the germline V gene. CDR3 sequence: CASRPGPPSAGELFF. The CDR3 coding sequence is TGTGCCAGCAGGCCGGGCCCCCCGTCGGCCGGGGAGCTGTTTTTT.

This clone was seen many times. This chain connects TRBV5-6 to TRBJ1-5, with a possible D match to TRBD1 (6 bases). The CDR3 extends over 14 amino acids. Germline V gene data show CDR1 as SGHDT and CDR2 as YYEEEE. Trimming left V 0 bases short and J 5 bases short, with 9 bases between. The CDR3 loop is CASSLVQGDQPQHF. The CDR3 DNA reads as TGTGCCAGCAGCTTGGTACAGGGCGATCAGCCCCAGCATTTT.

J is TRBJ2-1 and V is TRBV5-6; D not certain. The CDR3 is 13 residues long. Deletions cut 4 bases from V and 4 bases from J, with 9 bases between. The germline gives CDR1 SGHDT, CDR2 YYEEEE. The CDR3 spells CASSGFGYNEQFF. CDR3 nucleotide sequence: TGTGCCAGCAGCGGGTTTGGGTACAATGAGCAGTTCTTC. Full variable domain (remainder filled in from reference TRBV5-6 and TRBJ2-1): DAGVTQSPTHLIKTRGQQVTLRCSPKSGHDTVSWYQQALGQGPQFIFQYYEEEERQRGNFPDRFSGHQFPNYSSELNVNALLLGDSALYLCASSGFGYNEQFFGPGTRLTVL.

The CDR3 DNA follows: TGTGCCAGCACCAGGGACAGGGAATATGAGCAGTTCTTC. Protein product: CASTRDREYEQFF. V usage is TRBV7-8 and J usage is TRBJ2-1; 9 bases align to TRBD1. Germline-derived CDR1 and CDR2 are SGHVS and FQNEAQ. The CDR3 has 13 residues. After removal of 7 bases from V and 8 bases from J, the junction contained 6 bases not matched to a gene.

This clone was seen a handful of times. V and J are TRBV4-2 and TRBJ1-2; 9 bases match TRBD1. The CDR3 is made up of 15 amino acids. The germline CDR1 and CDR2 sequences are LGHNA and YNFKEQ. V dropped 4 bases and J dropped 6; count of bases not matched to a gene: 9. For the CDR3, the DNA is TGTGCCAGCAGCCCCCGGACAGGGGAAGGACATGGCTACACCTTC. Amino acid sequence: CASSPRTGEGHGYTF.

The gene calls are TRBV28 and TRBJ1-1, with D tentatively TRBD1 (6 bases). The CDR3 covers 14 residues. V dropped 5 bases and J dropped 1 base, with 11 bases sitting between them. The germline V gene has CDR1 MDHEN and CDR2 SYDVKM. The CDR3, as DNA: TGTGCCAGCAGTACACAGGGATCGAACACTGAAGCTTTCTTT. It specifies CASSTQGSNTEAFF.

This clone was detected only once. V is TRBV28 and J is TRBJ2-3; D is undetermined. V lost 5 bases, J lost 0 bases, and 3 bases lay in between. Looked up from germline, CDR1 is MDHEN and CDR2 is SYDVKM. The CDR3 extends over 12 amino acids. The CDR3 loop reads CASSPSTDTQYF. As DNA, the CDR3 is TGTGCCAGCAGTCCAAGCACAGATACGCAGTATTTT.

The V gene is TRBV6-8, the J gene TRBJ2-7, with a weak D call TRBD2 (6 bases). Germline V gene sequence: CDR1 MNHGY, CDR2 SAAAGT. The CDR3 totals 17 residues. The V and J ends lost 8 bases and 0 bases respectively, with 23 bases between them. For the CDR3, the DNA is TGTGCCAGCCTCCGGGACTCAAATATAATTAGCTCCTACGAGCAGTACTTC. This translates into CASLRDSNIISSYEQYF.

V usage is TRBV29-1 and J usage is TRBJ2-1, with 8 bases matching TRBD2. The germline CDR1 and CDR2 sequences are SQVTM and ANQGSEA. V dropped 5 bases and J dropped 8; count of bases not matched to a gene: 20. This CDR3 has 17 amino acids. The CDR3 protein is CSVILRQGTRLIYEQFF. The DNA of the CDR3 is TGCAGCGTTATCCTCAGACAAGGGACTAGGCTGATTTATGAGCAGTTCTTC.

The V gene is TRBV28, the J gene TRBJ2-5; D ambiguous. The end of the DNA fits TRBJ2-7 better, so the J call may be wrong. The CDR3 contains 16 residues. The germline V gene encodes CDR1 MDHEN and CDR2 SYDVKM. Written as DNA, the CDR3 is TGTGCCAGCAGCTACCCTTTGCGGAAAGAGTCCTACGAGCAGTACTTC. The encoded protein is CASSYPLRKESYEQYF.

This sequence joins TRBV7-9 and TRBJ2-3; 11 bases fit TRBD2. There are 15 residues in the CDR3. Germline V gene data show CDR1 as SEHNR and CDR2 as FQNEAQ (reference sequence). V shed 6 bases and J 1 base; nucleotides not matched to a gene: 3. CDR3 amino acids: CASSIAGGGTDTQYF. The CDR3 nucleotides read TGTGCCAGCAGTATAGCGGGGGGGGGCACAGATACGCAGTATTTT.

The chain uses TRBV5-1 and TRBJ1-2; unclear D gene. V was trimmed by 4 bases and J by 2 bases, leaving 12 bases between them. Germline V gene data show CDR1 as SGHRS and CDR2 as YFSETQ. The CDR3 spans 14 residues. CDR3 in DNA: TGCGCCAGCAGCCAGACGGACCCAAACTATGGCTACACCTTC. Encoded protein: CASSQTDPNYGYTF.

The chain couples TRBV7-2 to TRBJ1-2, with TRBD1 identical over 10 bases. J gave up 4 bases and V 5 bases, and 7 bases lay outside the gene matches. Germline CDR1 reads SGHTA; CDR2 reads FQGNSA. This CDR3 has 15 amino acids. The CDR3 DNA reads as TGTGCCAGCAGCCAGGGGACAGGGGTCGTCTATGGCTACACCTTC. It yields the protein CASSQGTGVVYGYTF.

The rearrangement joins TRBV28 to TRBJ1-5; D is ambiguous. The CDR3 is made up of 12 amino acids. Trimming took off 5 bases at V and 5 bases at J, with 7 bases between the two ends. CDR1 is MDHEN and CDR2 is SYDVKM in the germline V gene. In DNA form, the CDR3 reads TGTGCCAGCAGTCAAGTATATCAGCCCCAGCATTTT. This gives the protein CASSQVYQPQHF. The full variable domain, rest sourced from reference TRBV28 and TRBJ1-5, is DVKVTQSSRYLVKRTGEKVFLECVQDMDHENMFWYRQDPGLGLRLIYFSYDVKMKEKGDIPEGYSVSREKKERFSLILESASTNQTSMYLCASSQVYQPQHFGDGTRLSIL.

J is TRBJ2-3 and V is TRBV11-2; D not certain. The CDR3 is 17 amino acids. V dropped 5 bases and J dropped 4 bases, with 22 bases sitting between them. The germline V gene has CDR1 SGHAT and CDR2 FQNNGV. CDR3 nucleotide sequence: TGTGCCAGCAGCGGGATGGTTTGGTGGAGCGAGGCAGATACGCAGTATTTT. Translated, it gives CASSGMVWWSEADTQYF.

The V call is TRBV10-3, the J call TRBJ2-7; 8 positions agree with TRBD1. Trimming removed 5 bases from V and 2 bases from J; junction bases left unmatched: 5. Germline V gives CDR1 ENHRY, CDR2 SYGVKD. This CDR3 comprises 14 residues. CDR3 in DNA: TGTGCCATCAGTAGTGGACAGGGCGCCTACGAGCAGTACTTC. It yields the protein CAISSGQGAYEQYF.

This chain uses TRBV19 with TRBJ2-1, with D perhaps being TRBD1 or TRBD2 (5 bases each). With 6 bases removed from V and 4 bases from J, the gap between germline ends came to 16 bases. CDR3 length: 15 residues. Germline CDR1 and CDR2: LNHDA and SQIVND (reference sequence). The CDR3 DNA reads as TGTGCCAGTAGCCTAAGAGGGGCGCTATACAATGAGCAGTTCTTC. Its protein product is CASSLRGALYNEQFF.

A note on this clone: Other DNA sequences in this specimen translate into the identical CDR3. The CDR3 region is CASSIGRDTQYF. The CDR3 nucleotides are TGTGCCAGTAGTATAGGGAGGGATACGCAGTATTTT. J is TRBJ2-3 and V is TRBV19; D might be TRBD2 (5 bases). Germline CDR1 reads LNHDA; CDR2 reads SQIVND (reference sequence). Trimming left V 1 base short and J 6 bases short, with 5 bases between. The CDR3 spans 12 residues.

The sample holds a few counts of this clone. V and J are TRBV11-3 and TRBJ2-7; D may be TRBD2 (5 bases). Germline values: CDR1 SGHNT, CDR2 YENEEA. V lost 4 bases and J 7 bases, leaving 14 bases between the germline ends. The CDR3 sequence is 13 residues long. Here the CDR3 reads CASSYRAGGEQYF. The CDR3 DNA sequence: TGTGCCAGCAGCTACCGGGCGGGTGGTGAGCAGTACTTC.

The chain carries TRBV11-2 and TRBJ2-2; TRBD1 aligns across 9 bases. Germline lookup yields CDR1 SGHAT and CDR2 FQNNGV. The CDR3 length is 14 residues. Trimming cost V 5 bases and J 6 bases; bases outside gene matches: 4. This chain's CDR3 is CASSRTGAPGELFF. The CDR3 nucleotides read TGTGCCAGCAGCAGGACAGGGGCGCCCGGGGAGCTGTTTTTT.

In this sample, this clone turned up once. This chain connects TRBV13 to TRBJ2-2, with 8 bases lining up with TRBD1. The CDR3 is 17 amino acids. V shed 5 bases and J 0 bases; nucleotides not matched to a gene: 8. CDR1 PRHDT and CDR2 FYEKMQ come from the germline V gene (reference sequence). This chain's CDR3 is CASSPRQGSSNTGELFF. The CDR3, as DNA: TGTGCCAGCAGCCCCAGACAGGGGTCGTCGAACACCGGGGAGCTGTTTTTT.

V usage is TRBV11-3 and J usage is TRBJ2-7, with 9 bases fitting TRBD1. The V gene end was trimmed by 2 bases and the J gene end by 5 bases; junction bases not matched to a gene: 1. The CDR3 has 13 residues. Germline V CDR1 and CDR2: SGHNT, YENEEA. The CDR3 loop reads CASSLNRGHEQYF. In DNA form, the CDR3 reads TGTGCCAGCAGCTTAAACAGGGGGCACGAGCAGTACTTC.

This sequence joins TRBV5-5 and TRBJ2-2; the D gene could be TRBD1 or TRBD2 (5 bases each). Trimming left V 4 bases short and J 6 bases short, with 16 bases between. The CDR3 contains 15 residues. The germline V gene has CDR1 SGHKS and CDR2 YYEKEE (reference sequence). Here the CDR3 reads CASSRTGTSAGELFF. The CDR3 DNA sequence: TGTGCCAGCAGCAGGACCGGGACCTCGGCCGGGGAGCTGTTTTTT.

The genes are TRBV18 and TRBJ1-5, with 7 bases identical to TRBD1. The CDR3 is made up of 15 amino acids. Germline assignment: CDR1 KGHSH and CDR2 LQKENI. V lost 3 bases to trimming and J lost 6 bases; unmatched junction nucleotides: 8. The CDR3 spells CASSPDRQGGQPQHF. The CDR3 DNA follows: TGTGCCAGCTCACCGGATAGGCAGGGGGGTCAGCCCCAGCATTTT.

The chain employs TRBV6-6 and TRBJ2-7; D ambiguous. The germline V gene has CDR1 MNHNY and CDR2 SVGAGI (reference sequence). V lost 5 bases and J lost 4, with 9 bases in between. The CDR3 contains 12 residues. The DNA for the CDR3 is TGTGCCAGCAGTCCGACGGCTTACGAGCAGTACTTC. Its protein is CASSPTAYEQYF.